The TCR beta chain under discussion was sequenced for a study of OX40 agonist ivuxolimab in advanced cancers. Details on this clone: Its matching antigen is unknown.

Deletions cut 2 bases from V and 3 bases from J, with 8 bases between. The CDR3 spans 13 residues. CDR1 is KGHSH, CDR2 LQKENI, per germline. Study-wide findings and caveats: There was clonal expansion of CD4+ and CD8+ blood T cells by week 6 at 0.1 to 3.0 mg/kg.

The repertoire was sequenced with immunoSEQ multiplex PCR; TCRdb's copy has only in-frame clones and lacks some. This sample yields 61,000 or so clones, of which about 86% are seen a single time; roughly 1.1% belongs to the top ten. This sample comprised CD4+ or CD8+ T cells sorted from blood, obtained in a trial of the OX40 agonist ivuxolimab. The V call is TRBV18, the J call TRBJ2-7; perhaps TRBD2 as D (5 bases). This clonotype was sampled from an adult with an advanced solid tumor such as melanoma, head and neck, liver or kidney cancer. Here the CDR3 reads CASSPGSDYEQYF. The CDR3 DNA reads as TGTGCCAGCTCACCAGGTAGCGACTACGAGCAGTACTTC.